This entry lists 3 T cell receptor beta chains sequenced from one sample in a study of blood T cell repertoires in COVID-19. Only in-frame clones appear in the TCRdb table, and some are missing; sequencing was by immunoSEQ multiplex PCR. The sample includes fewer than 300,000 clones, approximately 81% of them seen just once. What was sequenced was peripheral blood. The source is a woman aged 60 to 75 with active or convalescent COVID-19.

The chain carries TRBV7-9 and TRBJ2-2; D gene uncertain. Germline loops: CDR1 SEHNR, CDR2 FQNEAQ (reference sequence). V was pared by 5 bases and J by 9 bases, with 13 bases between. The CDR3 totals 13 residues. The CDR3 loop reads CASSPISLRELFF. CDR3 DNA sequence: TGTGCCAGCAGCCCCATCAGTCTGCGGGAGCTGTTTTTT.

The chain is built from TRBV27 and TRBJ1-1, with 7 bases matching TRBD1. The germline V gene encodes CDR1 MNHEY and CDR2 SMNVEV (reference sequence). The CDR3 is 11 amino acids. The junction had 1 base not matched to a gene; V was cut back by 7 bases and J by 5 bases. The CDR3 protein is CASTGGTEAFF. Written as DNA, the CDR3 is TGTGCCAGCACAGGGGGAACTGAAGCTTTCTTT.

This clone has only one observation. The rearrangement links TRBV7-9 to TRBJ2-2, with 8 bases aligning to TRBD2. Germline V CDR1 and CDR2: SEHNR, FQNEAQ (reference sequence). The length of the CDR3 is 17 residues. Unmatched junction bases numbered 10, after V lost 3 bases and J lost 4 bases. The CDR3 here is CASSFKGGGPITGELFF. The CDR3 region has the DNA TGTGCCAGCAGCTTCAAAGGCGGGGGGCCGATCACCGGGGAGCTGTTTTTT.